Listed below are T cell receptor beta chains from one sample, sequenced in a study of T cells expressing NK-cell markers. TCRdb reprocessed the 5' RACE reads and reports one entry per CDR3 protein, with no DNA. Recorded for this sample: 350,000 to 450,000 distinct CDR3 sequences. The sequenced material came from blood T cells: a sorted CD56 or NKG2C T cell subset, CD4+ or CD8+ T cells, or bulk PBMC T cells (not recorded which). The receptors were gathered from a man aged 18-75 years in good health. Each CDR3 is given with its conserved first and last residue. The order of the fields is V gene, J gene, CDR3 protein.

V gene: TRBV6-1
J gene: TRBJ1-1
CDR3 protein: CASIPTGTGGTEAFF

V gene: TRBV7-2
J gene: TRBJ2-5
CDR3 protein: CASSTGHFNYPRTQYF

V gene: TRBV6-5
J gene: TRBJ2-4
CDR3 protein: CASRLGQVENIQYF

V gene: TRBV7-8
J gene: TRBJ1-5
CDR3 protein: CASSLEGQPQHF

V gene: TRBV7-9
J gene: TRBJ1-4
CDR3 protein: CASSSRFFGEKLFF

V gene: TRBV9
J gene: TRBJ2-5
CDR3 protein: CATFPGQPNQETQYF

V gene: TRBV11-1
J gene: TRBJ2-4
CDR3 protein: CASSLALGQDRIGAKNIQYF

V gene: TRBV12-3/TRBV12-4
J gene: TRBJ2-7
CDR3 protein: CASSWTGRIHEQYF

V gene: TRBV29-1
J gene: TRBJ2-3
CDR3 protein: CSVESRERDTQYF

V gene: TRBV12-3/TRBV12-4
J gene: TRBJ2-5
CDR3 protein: CASSFPGGGQETQYF

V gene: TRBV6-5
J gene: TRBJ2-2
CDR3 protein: CASSFPPTGTGELFF

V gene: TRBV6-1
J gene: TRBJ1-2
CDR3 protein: CASRTGVESYYGYTF

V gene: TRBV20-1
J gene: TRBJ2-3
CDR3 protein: CSARDPGRGGGTQYF

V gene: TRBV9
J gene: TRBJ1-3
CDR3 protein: CASSVRQGRPENSGNTIYF

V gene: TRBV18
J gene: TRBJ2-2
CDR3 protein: CASSPNHGSGAGELFF

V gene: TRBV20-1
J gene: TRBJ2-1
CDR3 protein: CSAPSGGRSNEQFF

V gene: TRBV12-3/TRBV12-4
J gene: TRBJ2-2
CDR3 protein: CASGRDNAGTGELFF

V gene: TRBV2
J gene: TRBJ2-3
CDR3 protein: CASVRTSGGLTDTQYF

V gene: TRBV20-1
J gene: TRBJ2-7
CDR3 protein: CSARGSNRYEQYF

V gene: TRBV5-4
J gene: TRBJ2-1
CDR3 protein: CASTVGQGENEQFF

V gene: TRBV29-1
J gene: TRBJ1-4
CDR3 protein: CSVSSGREKLFF

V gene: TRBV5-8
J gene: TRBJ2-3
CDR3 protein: CASSAGGAGPGDTQYF

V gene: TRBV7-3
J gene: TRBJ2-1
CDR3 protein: CASSSKWDSNEQFF

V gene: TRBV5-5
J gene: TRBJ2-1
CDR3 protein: CASSLVMTGFSYNEQFF

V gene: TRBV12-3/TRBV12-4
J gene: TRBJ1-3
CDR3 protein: CASSLDRSAGNTIYF

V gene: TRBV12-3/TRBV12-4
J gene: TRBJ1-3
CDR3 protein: CASATRGTGGAGNTIYF

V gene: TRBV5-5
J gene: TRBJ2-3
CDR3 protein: CASSPPGLAVTDTQYF

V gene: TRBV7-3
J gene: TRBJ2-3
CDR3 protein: CASSFQGASTDTQYF

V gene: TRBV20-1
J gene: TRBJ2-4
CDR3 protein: CSADRRGTQNIQYF

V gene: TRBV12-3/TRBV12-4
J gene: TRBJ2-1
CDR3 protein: CASSRQGGVVGAYNEQFF

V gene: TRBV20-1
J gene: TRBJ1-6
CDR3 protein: CSARGASRGYNSPLHF

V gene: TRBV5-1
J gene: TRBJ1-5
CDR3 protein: CASSLVGWGSNQPQHF

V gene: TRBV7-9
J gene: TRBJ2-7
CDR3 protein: CASSPQSPVYEQYF

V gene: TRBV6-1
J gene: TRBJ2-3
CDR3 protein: CASSEKDLWAGGPTDTQYF

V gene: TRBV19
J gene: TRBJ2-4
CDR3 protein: CASSSRQGRNIQYF

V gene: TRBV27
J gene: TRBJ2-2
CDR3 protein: CASSLFRRGGLTGELFF

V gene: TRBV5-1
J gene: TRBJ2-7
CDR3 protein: CASRYTGTGVYEQYF

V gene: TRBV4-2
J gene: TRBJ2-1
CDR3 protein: CASSRTLTSDEQFF

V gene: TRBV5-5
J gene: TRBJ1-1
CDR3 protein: CASSTFSGTKTEAFF

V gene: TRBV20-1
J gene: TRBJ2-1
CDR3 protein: CSAFQRSGGANEQFF